Described below is a single T cell receptor (beta chain) sequence and its context. Patient tissue came from resections in Japan or China, 2014–2017. The source of the sample is a study of immune evolution from preneoplasia to lung adenocarcinoma. Assay used: immunoSEQ multiplex PCR; TCRdb lists only in-frame clones, some missing. The data show about 7,400 clones, with 75% to 85% seen just once and approximately 7.9% held by the top ten. The trim removed 6 bases at V and 0 bases at J, leaving 8 bases unmatched. The CDR3 runs to 15 residues. Germline loops: CDR1 MNHEY, CDR2 SMNVEV (reference sequence). The J gene is TRBJ2-7, the V gene TRBV27; 7 bases match TRBD2. The sequenced sample consisted of FFPE minimally invasive lung adenocarcinoma tissue. This TCR was recovered from a person aged 70 to 85 with lung adenocarcinoma. For the CDR3, the DNA is TGTGCCAGCAGCGGACCCTGGGGGGGCTCCTACGAGCAGTACTTC. Translation: CASSGPWGGSYEQYF.